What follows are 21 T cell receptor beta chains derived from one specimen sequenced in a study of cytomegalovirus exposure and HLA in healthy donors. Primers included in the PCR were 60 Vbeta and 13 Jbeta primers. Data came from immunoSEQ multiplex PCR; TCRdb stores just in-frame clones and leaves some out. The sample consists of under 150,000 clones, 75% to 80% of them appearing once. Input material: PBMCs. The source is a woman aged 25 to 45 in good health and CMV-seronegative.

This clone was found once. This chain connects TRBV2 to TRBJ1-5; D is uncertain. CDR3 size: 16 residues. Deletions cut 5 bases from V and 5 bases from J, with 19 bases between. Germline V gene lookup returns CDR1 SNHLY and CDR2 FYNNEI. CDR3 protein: CASSPPLLTGDQPQHF. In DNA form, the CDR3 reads TGTGCCAGCAGTCCTCCATTGCTGACGGGTGATCAGCCCCAGCATTTT.

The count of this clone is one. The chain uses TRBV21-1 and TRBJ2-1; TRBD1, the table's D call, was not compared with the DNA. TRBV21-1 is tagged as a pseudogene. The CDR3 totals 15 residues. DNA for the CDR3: TGTGCCAGCAGCAAATTTAGGACAGCCGACAATGAGCAGTTCTTC. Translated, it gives CASSKFRTADNEQFF.

The CDR3 reads CASSYDRASVYGYTF. The CDR3 DNA reads TGTGCCAGCAGCTACGACAGGGCATCCGTCTATGGCTACACCTTC. The chain is built from TRBV7-8 and TRBJ1-2, with TRBD1 matching 7 bases. V lost 4 bases, J lost 4 bases, and 9 bases stayed unmatched. Per germline, CDR1 SGHVS and CDR2 FQNEAQ. This CDR3 contains 15 residues.

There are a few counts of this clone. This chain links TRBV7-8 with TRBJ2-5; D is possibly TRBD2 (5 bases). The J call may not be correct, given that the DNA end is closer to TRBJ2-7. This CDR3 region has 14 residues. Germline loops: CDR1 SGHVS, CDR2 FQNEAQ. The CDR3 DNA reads TGTGCCAGCAGCTTAGCGCCGGGGAAATACGAGCAGTACTTC. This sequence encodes CASSLAPGKYEQYF.

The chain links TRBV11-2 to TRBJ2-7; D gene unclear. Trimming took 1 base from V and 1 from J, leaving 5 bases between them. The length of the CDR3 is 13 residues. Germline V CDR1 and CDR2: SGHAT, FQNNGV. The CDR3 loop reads CASSLGGSYEQYF. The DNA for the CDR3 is TGTGCCAGCAGCTTAGGCGGTTCCTACGAGCAGTACTTC. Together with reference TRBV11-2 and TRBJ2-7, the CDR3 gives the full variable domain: EAGVAQSPRYKIIEKRQSVAFWCNPISGHATLYWYQQILGQGPKLLIQFQNNGVVDDSQLPKDRFSAERLKGVDSTLKIQPAKLEDSAVYLCASSLGGSYEQYFGPGTRLTVT.

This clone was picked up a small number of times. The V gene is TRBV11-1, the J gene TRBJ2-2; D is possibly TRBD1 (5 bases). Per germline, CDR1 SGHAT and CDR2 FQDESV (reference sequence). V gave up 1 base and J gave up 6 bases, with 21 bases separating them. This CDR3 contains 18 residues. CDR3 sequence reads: CASSLVTGPTWAAGELFF. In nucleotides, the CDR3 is TGTGCCAGCAGCTTAGTTACAGGTCCCACGTGGGCCGCCGGGGAGCTGTTTTTT.

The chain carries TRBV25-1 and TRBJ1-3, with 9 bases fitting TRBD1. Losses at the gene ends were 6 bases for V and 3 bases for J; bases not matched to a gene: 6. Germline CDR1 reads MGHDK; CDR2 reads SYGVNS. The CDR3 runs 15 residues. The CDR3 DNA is TGTGCCAGCAGAACAGGGGGCGTAGGTGGAAACACCATATATTTT. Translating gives CASRTGGVGGNTIYF.

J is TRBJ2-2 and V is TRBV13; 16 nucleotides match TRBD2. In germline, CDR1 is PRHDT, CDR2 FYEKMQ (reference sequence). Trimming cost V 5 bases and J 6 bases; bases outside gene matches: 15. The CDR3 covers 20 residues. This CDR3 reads CASSPEGLAGGNSGSGELFF. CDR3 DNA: TGTGCCAGCAGCCCTGAGGGACTAGCGGGGGGGAACTCCGGGTCCGGGGAGCTGTTTTTT. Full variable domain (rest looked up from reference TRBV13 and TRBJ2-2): AAGVIQSPRHLIKEKRETATLKCYPIPRHDTVYWYQQGPGQDPQFLISFYEKMQSDKGSIPDRFSAQQFSDYHSELNMSSLELGDSALYFCASSPEGLAGGNSGSGELFFGEGSRLTVL.

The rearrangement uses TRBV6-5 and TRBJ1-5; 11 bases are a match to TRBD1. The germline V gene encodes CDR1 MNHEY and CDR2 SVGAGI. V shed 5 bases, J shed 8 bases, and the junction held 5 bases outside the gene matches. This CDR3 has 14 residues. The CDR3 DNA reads TGTGCCAGCAGTGGACAGGGGGCAAGGGAGCCCCAGCATTTT. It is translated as CASSGQGAREPQHF.

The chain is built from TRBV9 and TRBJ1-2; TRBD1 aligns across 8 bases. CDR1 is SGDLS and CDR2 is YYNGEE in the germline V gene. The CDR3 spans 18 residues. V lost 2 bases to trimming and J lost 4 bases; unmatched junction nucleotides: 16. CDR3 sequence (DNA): TGTGCCAGCAGCGTCGCCTTGGACAGGGATGCCGAAACCTATGGCTACACCTTC. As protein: CASSVALDRDAETYGYTF.

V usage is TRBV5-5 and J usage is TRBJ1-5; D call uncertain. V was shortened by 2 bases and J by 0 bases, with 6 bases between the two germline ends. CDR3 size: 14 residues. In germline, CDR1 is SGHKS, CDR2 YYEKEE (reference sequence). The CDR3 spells CASSFASSNQPQHF. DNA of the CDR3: TGTGCCAGCAGCTTCGCGAGTAGCAATCAGCCCCAGCATTTT.

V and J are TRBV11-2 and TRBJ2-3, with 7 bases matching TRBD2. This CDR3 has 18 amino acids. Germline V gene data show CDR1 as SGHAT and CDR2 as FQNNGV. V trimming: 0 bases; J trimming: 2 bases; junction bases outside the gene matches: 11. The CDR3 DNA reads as TGTGCCAGCAGCTTAGACATACTAGGGCGGGGGTTCACAGATACGCAGTATTTT. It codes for CASSLDILGRGFTDTQYF.

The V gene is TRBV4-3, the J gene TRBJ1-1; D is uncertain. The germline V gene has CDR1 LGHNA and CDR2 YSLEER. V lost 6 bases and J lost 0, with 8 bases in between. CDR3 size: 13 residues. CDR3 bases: TGCGCCAGCAGTGCAGATTTGAACACTGAAGCTTTCTTT. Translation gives CASSADLNTEAFF.

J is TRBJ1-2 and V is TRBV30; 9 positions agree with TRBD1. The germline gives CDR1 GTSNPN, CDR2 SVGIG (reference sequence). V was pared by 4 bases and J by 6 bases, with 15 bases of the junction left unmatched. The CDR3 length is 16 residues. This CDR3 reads CAWTRQGVVFSNGYTF. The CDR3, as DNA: TGTGCCTGGACCAGACAGGGGGTGGTATTTTCTAATGGCTACACCTTC. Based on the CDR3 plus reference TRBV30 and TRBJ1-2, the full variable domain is SQTIHQWPATLVQPVGSPLSLECTVEGTSNPNLYWYRQAAGRGLQLLFYSVGIGQISSEVPQNLSASRPQDRQFILSSKKLLLSDSGFYLCAWTRQGVVFSNGYTFGSGTRLTVV.

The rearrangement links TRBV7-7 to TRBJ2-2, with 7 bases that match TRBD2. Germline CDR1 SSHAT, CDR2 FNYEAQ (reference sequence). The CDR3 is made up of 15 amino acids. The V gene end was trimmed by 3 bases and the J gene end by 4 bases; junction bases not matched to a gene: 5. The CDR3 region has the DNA TGTGCCAGCAGCTTGAGCGGGGTGGGCACCGGGGAGCTGTTTTTT. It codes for CASSLSGVGTGELFF.

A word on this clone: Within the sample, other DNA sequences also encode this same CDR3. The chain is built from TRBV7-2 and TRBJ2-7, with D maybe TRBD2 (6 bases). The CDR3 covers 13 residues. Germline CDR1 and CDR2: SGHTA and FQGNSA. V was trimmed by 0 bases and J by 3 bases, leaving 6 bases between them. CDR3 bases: TGTGCCAGCAGCTTAGCGCGGGGCTACGAGCAGTACTTC. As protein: CASSLARGYEQYF.

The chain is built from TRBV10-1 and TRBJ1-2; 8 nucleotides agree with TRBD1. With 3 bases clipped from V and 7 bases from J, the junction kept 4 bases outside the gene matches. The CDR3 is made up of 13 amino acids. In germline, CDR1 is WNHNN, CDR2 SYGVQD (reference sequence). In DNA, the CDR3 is TGCGCCAGCAGTGAAGCAGGGGGCATTGGCTACACCTTC. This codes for CASSEAGGIGYTF.

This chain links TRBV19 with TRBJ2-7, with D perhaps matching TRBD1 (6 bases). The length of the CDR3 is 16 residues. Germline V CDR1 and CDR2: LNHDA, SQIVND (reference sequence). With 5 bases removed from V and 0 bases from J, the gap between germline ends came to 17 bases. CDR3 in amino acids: CASSAAGTRSSYEQYF. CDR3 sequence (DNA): TGTGCCAGTAGTGCGGCCGGGACACGGAGCTCCTACGAGCAGTACTTC.

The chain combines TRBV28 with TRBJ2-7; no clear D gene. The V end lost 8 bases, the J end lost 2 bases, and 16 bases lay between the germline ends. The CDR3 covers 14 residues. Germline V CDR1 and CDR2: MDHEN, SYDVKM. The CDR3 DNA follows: TGTGCCAGCCACCCCGCCTCCCGCGCCTACGAGCAGTACTTC. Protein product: CASHPASRAYEQYF.

As DNA, the CDR3 is TGCGCCAGCCACTCGGGTCATTCAAACACTGAAGCTTTCTTT. Protein: CASHSGHSNTEAFF. The V call is TRBV10-2, the J call TRBJ1-1; D not certain. V dropped 8 bases and J dropped 2 bases, with 15 bases sitting between them. Germline V gene data show CDR1 as WSHSY and CDR2 as SAAADI. This CDR3 spans 14 amino acids.

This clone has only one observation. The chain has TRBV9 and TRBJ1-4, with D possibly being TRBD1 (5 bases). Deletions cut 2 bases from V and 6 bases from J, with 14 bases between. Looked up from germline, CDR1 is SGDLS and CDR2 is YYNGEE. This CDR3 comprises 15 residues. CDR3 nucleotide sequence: TGTGCCAGCAGCGTTAATGGCAGGGCGGATGAAAAACTGTTTTTT. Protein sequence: CASSVNGRADEKLFF.